A single sample is the source of the 27 T cell receptor beta chains below, sequenced in a study of blood T cells in healthy people across ages. PCR was performed a second time for about 6 to 12 cycles using a sample-barcoded 5' primer and a J-beta primer mix. TCRdb fed the 5' RACE reads into MiXCR, producing one record per CDR3 protein. Found here are more than 600,000 distinct CDR3 sequences, roughly 25% of them singletons; the top ten hold 9.4%. Another study also made use of these data, one on T cells of mothers and their children.

The sequencing input was blood. All receptors come from a boy younger than 18 in good health.

In its sample, this clonotype was seen a few times. This sequence joins TRBV29-1 and TRBJ2-5; D not certain. Looked up from germline, CDR1 is SQVTM and CDR2 is ANQGSEA. The CDR3 consists of 15 residues. V dropped 2 bases and J dropped 4 bases, with 17 bases sitting between them. CDR3 bases: TGCAGCGTTGAAACCCCCCCTGGCGGCGTAGAGACCCAGTACTTC. It yields the protein CSVETPPGGVETQYF.

This chain joins TRBV28 and TRBJ2-7; the D gene could be TRBD1 or TRBD2 (6 bases each). Germline V gene sequence: CDR1 MDHEN, CDR2 SYDVKM. The V and J ends lost 1 base and 2 bases respectively, with 15 bases between them. This CDR3 is built from 16 residues. The CDR3 DNA follows: TGTGCCAGCAGTTTATTCCCCCATAGGGGGGCCTACGAGCAGTACTTC. This encodes CASSLFPHRGAYEQYF.

This clonotype was detected a few times. This chain uses TRBV12-3 or TRBV12-4 with TRBJ1-2; maybe TRBD1 (6 bases). The germline V and J ends were trimmed by 5 bases and 8 bases, with 15 bases remaining between them. This CDR3 region has 13 residues. This CDR3 is CASSPGTTGGYTF. The CDR3 coding sequence is TGTGCCAGCAGTCCGGGGACAACTGGGGGCTACACCTTC.

This clonotype was picked up a small number of times. This rearrangement joins TRBV9 to TRBJ2-1; 12 positions agree with TRBD2. V lost 4 bases to trimming and J lost 7 bases; unmatched junction nucleotides: 9. The CDR3 totals 16 residues. Germline V lookup: CDR1 SGDLS, CDR2 YYNGEE. CDR3 region: CASSPPRLAGVNEQFF. CDR3 nucleotide sequence: TGTGCCAGCAGCCCCCCCAGACTAGCGGGAGTGAATGAGCAGTTCTTC.

The chain employs TRBV6-1 and TRBJ2-5; a weak D match, TRBD2 (5 bases). The J call may not be correct, given that the DNA end is closer to TRBJ2-7. Germline values: CDR1 MNHNS, CDR2 SASEGT. This CDR3 has 14 amino acids. The CDR3 is CASSEERGNYEQYF. The CDR3 DNA is TGTGCCAGCAGTGAAGAACGGGGTAACTACGAGCAGTACTTC.

This clonotype was observed a few times. The rearrangement links TRBV6-5 to TRBJ2-6; D is unresolved. V lost 2 bases, J lost 0 bases, and 8 bases lay in between. Germline CDR1 MNHEY, CDR2 SVGAGI. The CDR3 spans 16 residues. CDR3 loop: CASSYEAGSGANVLTF. In nucleotides, the CDR3 is TGTGCCAGCAGTTACGAGGCAGGCTCTGGGGCCAACGTCCTGACTTTC.

This clonotype was seen only a few times. The chain links TRBV10-3 to TRBJ2-7, with 9 bases that match TRBD1. Germline loops: CDR1 ENHRY, CDR2 SYGVKD. J lost 4 bases, V lost 9 bases, and 13 bases had no gene match. The length of the CDR3 is 15 residues. The CDR3 reads CAITDPDRGSYEQYF. The DNA for the CDR3 is TGTGCCATTACCGACCCGGACAGGGGATCTTACGAGCAGTACTTC.

This clonotype was seen more than once but under ten times. The CDR3 bases are TGCAGCGTTGAAATTGAGGGAGTAGTTGAGACCCAGTACTTC. It encodes CSVEIEGVVETQYF. The chain is built from TRBV29-1 and TRBJ2-5, with D maybe TRBD2 (5 bases). Germline V CDR1 and CDR2: SQVTM, ANQGSEA. The V gene lost 2 bases and the J gene lost 5 bases, with 15 bases spanning the gap. The CDR3 totals 14 residues.

This clonotype was recorded a few times. The CDR3 DNA reads TGTGCCAGCAGTCTGGCGGGAGGGAGGCCCGGGGAGCTGTTTTTT. Protein sequence: CASSLAGGRPGELFF. This chain joins TRBV28 and TRBJ2-2; TRBD2 matches 9 bases. CDR1 is MDHEN and CDR2 is SYDVKM in the germline V gene. This CDR3 contains 15 residues. Unmatched junction bases numbered 7, after V lost 5 bases and J lost 6 bases.

The chain recombines TRBV9 with TRBJ1-1, with D hard to call. The germline V gene encodes CDR1 SGDLS and CDR2 YYNGEE. Trimming cost V 1 base and J 1 base, with 5 bases left between them. The CDR3 contains 13 residues. Here the CDR3 DNA reads TGTGCCAGCAGCGTATACGAGAACACTGAAGCTTTCTTT. Translating gives CASSVYENTEAFF.

The chain couples TRBV20-1 to TRBJ2-5; 9 nucleotides agree with TRBD2. Near its end, the DNA agrees better with TRBJ2-7, so the J call may be wrong. The germline gives CDR1 DFQATT, CDR2 SNEGSKA (reference sequence). The CDR3 has 16 residues. The CDR3 nucleotides are TGCAGTGCTAGGGGCAAGGGGAATAGCGGGGGATACGAGCAGTACTTC. This translates into CSARGKGNSGGYEQYF.

This clonotype was counted between two and nine times. The J gene is TRBJ2-7, the V gene TRBV7-9; weak D call: TRBD1 (6 bases). V was pared by 11 bases and J by 6 bases, with 23 bases between. Germline assignment: CDR1 SEHNR and CDR2 FQNEAQ (reference sequence). The CDR3 length is 14 residues. This chain's CDR3 is CARTSPQGSGEQYF. The DNA of the CDR3 is TGTGCCCGCACCTCCCCCCAGGGGTCGGGCGAGCAGTACTTC.

This chain connects TRBV6-5 to TRBJ2-7; 10 bases line up with TRBD1. From germline, CDR1 is MNHEY and CDR2 SVGAGI. The CDR3 runs to 19 residues. Unmatched junction bases numbered 17, after V lost 3 bases and J lost 3 bases. The CDR3 here is CASSYQRDRGLKSGYEQYF. CDR3 DNA sequence: TGTGCCAGCAGTTATCAAAGGGACAGGGGTTTAAAGAGTGGCTACGAGCAGTACTTC.

This chain uses TRBV3-1 with TRBJ2-3, with D possibly matching TRBD2 (5 bases). The CDR3 spans 15 residues. Germline CDR1 LGHDT, CDR2 YNNKEL (reference sequence). The germline V and J ends were trimmed by 3 bases and 4 bases, with 14 bases remaining between them. CDR3 sequence reads: CASSQVGVAADTQYF. The CDR3 DNA sequence: TGTGCCAGCAGCCAGGTGGGAGTCGCCGCAGATACGCAGTATTTT.

This chain connects TRBV21-1 to TRBJ2-5; the listed D gene, TRBD2, was not tested against the DNA. TRBV21-1 is reported as a pseudogene. The length of the CDR3 is 16 residues. CDR3 in DNA: TGTGCCAGCAGCAAACCTAGCGGGGAAGGCCAAGAGACCCAGTACTTC. This gives the protein CASSKPSGEGQETQYF.

As concerns this clonotype: The junction and the germline gene differ at one end; a read error may be behind it. This chain joins TRBV25-1 and TRBJ2-5; D gene uncertain. CDR1 is MGHDK, CDR2 SYGVNS, per germline. The CDR3 contains 13 residues. CDR3 bases: TGTGCCAGCAAGAGTTCAAGACGAGAGACCCAGCACTTC. It translates to CASKSSRRETQHF.

V usage is TRBV7-8 and J usage is TRBJ1-2, with D unresolved. The CDR3 is 15 residues long. The germline gives CDR1 SGHVS, CDR2 FQNEAQ. V was clipped by 5 bases and J by 5 bases, with 18 bases between them. The CDR3 here is CASSLWAAGGYGYTF. CDR3 nucleotides: TGTGCCAGCAGCCTTTGGGCCGCCGGCGGGTATGGCTACACCTTC.

The V gene is TRBV15, the J gene TRBJ1-2; the D gene is possibly TRBD1 (5 bases). The CDR3 runs to 14 residues. Germline CDR1 reads LNHNV; CDR2 reads YYDKDF (reference sequence). The V end lost 1 base, the J end lost 5 bases, and 11 bases lay between the germline ends. CDR3 protein: CATSRGQQEYGYTF. The CDR3 DNA sequence: TGTGCCACCAGCAGAGGACAGCAAGAGTATGGCTACACCTTC.

This clonotype was seen only a few times. The genes are TRBV20-1 and TRBJ2-1; 7 nucleotides match TRBD2. V gave up 3 bases and J gave up 3 bases; unmatched junction bases: 2. The germline V gene encodes CDR1 DFQATT and CDR2 SNEGSKA (reference sequence). CDR3 size: 13 residues. The CDR3 sequence is CSASLADYNEQFF. CDR3 DNA sequence: TGCAGTGCTAGCCTAGCGGACTACAATGAGCAGTTCTTC.

The J gene is TRBJ2-3, the V gene TRBV28; 11 positions agree with TRBD2. The J segment lost 3 bases and the V segment lost 6 bases, leaving 5 bases of the junction unmatched. The germline V gene has CDR1 MDHEN and CDR2 SYDVKM. This CDR3 is built from 15 residues. In nucleotides, the CDR3 is TGTGCCAGCAGACATACTAGCGGGAGAACAGATACGCAGTATTTT. Amino acid sequence: CASRHTSGRTDTQYF.

This clonotype has a handful of counts. This chain links TRBV4-2 with TRBJ2-5, with 9 bases identical to TRBD1. This CDR3 contains 15 residues. Germline V CDR1 and CDR2: LGHNA, YNFKEQ. V was pared by 4 bases and J by 3 bases, with 6 bases of the junction left unmatched. The CDR3: CASSPQGAAKETQYF. In DNA, the CDR3 is TGTGCCAGCAGCCCACAGGGGGCAGCTAAAGAGACCCAGTACTTC.

This rearrangement joins TRBV29-1 to TRBJ1-1; TRBD1 might be the D (5 bases). Germline loops: CDR1 SQVTM, CDR2 ANQGSEA. This CDR3 has 11 amino acids. The V and J ends lost 4 bases and 5 bases respectively, with 8 bases between them. The CDR3 nucleotides read TGCAGCGTTGGTAGGGGTACTGAAGCTTTCTTT. Protein sequence: CSVGRGTEAFF.

The chain uses TRBV20-1 and TRBJ2-2; TRBD1 agrees at 7 bases. Germline loops: CDR1 DFQATT, CDR2 SNEGSKA (reference sequence). The trim removed 1 base at V and 0 bases at J, leaving 5 bases unmatched. This CDR3 has 16 amino acids. CDR3 in DNA: TGCAGTGCTAGAGCCGTCGACAGGGCGAACACCGGGGAGCTGTTTTTT. It is translated as CSARAVDRANTGELFF.

The chain joins TRBV12-3 or TRBV12-4 to TRBJ1-1, with 8 bases identical to TRBD1. This CDR3 spans 12 amino acids. J was trimmed by 5 bases and V by 7 bases; bases with no gene match: 3. The CDR3 bases are TGTGCCAGCAAAACAGGGGGGACTGAAGCTTTCTTT. Its translation: CASKTGGTEAFF.

The table lists this clonotype with a few counts. This chain connects TRBV5-1 to TRBJ2-2, with a possible D match to TRBD2 (5 bases). Germline lookup yields CDR1 SGHRS and CDR2 YFSETQ. V was cut by 6 bases and J by 1 base, with 13 bases left in between. The CDR3 spans 15 residues. In nucleotides, the CDR3 is TGCGCCAGCACTAAGACTACGATGAACACCGGGGAGCTGTTTTTT. Translated: CASTKTTMNTGELFF. Full variable domain (outside the CDR3, taken from reference TRBV5-1 and TRBJ2-2): KAGVTQTPRYLIKTRGQQVTLSCSPISGHRSVSWYQQTPGQGLQFLFEYFSETQRNKGNFPGRFSGRQFSNSRSEMNVSTLELGDSALYLCASTKTTMNTGELFFGEGSRLTVL.

A few counts support this clonotype. The chain joins TRBV29-1 to TRBJ2-1; 9 positions match TRBD1. V was pared by 7 bases and J by 7 bases, with 11 bases of the junction left unmatched. Germline CDR1 and CDR2: SQVTM and ANQGSEA. The CDR3 loop spans 14 amino acids. CDR3 in amino acids: CSEAAGTGKNEQFF. The CDR3 DNA follows: TGCAGCGAAGCTGCCGGGACAGGGAAGAATGAGCAGTTCTTC.

The chain uses TRBV28 and TRBJ2-3; 9 positions match TRBD1. The length of the CDR3 is 15 residues. Germline lookup yields CDR1 MDHEN and CDR2 SYDVKM. V lost 5 bases and J lost 3; bases outside the gene matches: 6. CDR3 coding DNA: TGTGCCAGCAGTCGGGACAGGGATGGTACAGATACGCAGTATTTT. Encoded protein: CASSRDRDGTDTQYF.